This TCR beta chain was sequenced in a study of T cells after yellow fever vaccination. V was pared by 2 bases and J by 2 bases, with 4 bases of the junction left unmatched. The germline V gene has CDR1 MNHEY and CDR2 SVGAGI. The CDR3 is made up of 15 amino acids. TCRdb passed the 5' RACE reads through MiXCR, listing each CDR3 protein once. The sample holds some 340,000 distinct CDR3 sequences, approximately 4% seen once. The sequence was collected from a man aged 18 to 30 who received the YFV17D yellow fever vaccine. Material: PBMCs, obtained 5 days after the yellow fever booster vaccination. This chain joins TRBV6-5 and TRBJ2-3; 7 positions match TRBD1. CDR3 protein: CASSYAGQDTDTQYF. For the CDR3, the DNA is TGTGCCAGCAGTTACGCTGGACAGGACACAGATACGCAGTATTTT.